These T cell receptor beta chains were read from a single sample in a study of cytomegalovirus exposure and HLA in healthy donors. Sequencing used immunoSEQ multiplex PCR; TCRdb keeps in-frame clones, though not all of them. Of roughly 200,000 clones detected, about 81% appear once; the ten largest clones hold 1% to 1.5%. Sequenced input: PBMCs. The receptors were sampled from a young woman in good health and CMV-seronegative. Both conserved end residues are trimmed from each CDR3. Each record gives: V gene, CDR3 protein.

>TRBV28
ASSSEGAMSEKLF
>TRBV28
AAGSDRRNQPQH
>TRBV5-1
ASSLKTSGETQY
>TRBV7-9
ASSSTGGGNQPQH
>TRBV9
ASSVAIAWSYNEQF
>TRBV9
ASSVGASGRTDTQY
>TRBV7-2
ASSLSRASYNEQF
>TRBV5-1
ASSFEDSNYGYT
>TRBV27
ASSPSDRGLRGYT
>TRBV18
ASSHGRGQTNYGYT
>TRBV7-9
ASSWDRADTEAF
>TRBV7-9
ASSLWDRGSSHEQY
>TRBV6-1
ASPRQQETQY
>TRBV6-1
ASSRQGTHEQY
>TRBV18
ASSLHRQGLYEQY
>TRBV10-3
AISERTDRPGAEAF
>TRBV10-2
ASSPGLALNEQF
>TRBV7-6
ASSLGVGNQPQH
>TRBV25-1
ASSEEGRGSNQPQH
>TRBV5-1
ASSLVGSGYNEQF
>TRBV25-1
ASSERDRGSYTEAF
>TRBV7-9
ASSLARTENYGYT
>TRBV2
ASSANRGTYEQY
>TRBV7-9
ASSWTGGYGYT
>TRBV7-8
ASSLPRVADFSNQPQH
>TRBV6-5
ASSGAGGGSYEQY
>TRBV18
ASSPASGPNNEQF
>TRBV29-1
SVDTRGAYRGEQF
>TRBV11-1
ASSLGGDVRRSF
>TRBV2
ASRGLVSYEQY
>TRBV19
ASSILQGNTEAF
>TRBV4-1
ASSQEAGRYYEQY
>TRBV28
ASIPGQARQPQH
>TRBV28
ASRRGSDGQPQH
>TRBV9
ASSVGQGLFTDTQY
>TRBV19
ASGGVQPQH